Listed below are T cell receptor beta chains from one sample, sequenced in a study of cytomegalovirus exposure and HLA in healthy donors. The assay was immunoSEQ multiplex PCR, and TCRdb's table has in-frame clones only and misses some. The table includes about 190,000 clones, 81% detected once. The material sequenced was PBMCs. These receptors all stem from a man aged 45-60 years in good health and CMV-seronegative. CDR3s include the opening cysteine and the closing phenylalanine or tryptophan. Each record gives: D gene, clone size, V gene, J gene, CDR3 protein, CDR3 DNA. The D gene is left open where the match is weak. Rows give clone size only sometimes, using once, few, many, or a class for an expanded clone.

D gene: .
clone size: .
V gene: TRBV4-2
J gene: TRBJ1-2
CDR3 protein: CASSQVRTNYGYTF
CDR3 DNA: TGTGCCAGCAGCCAAGTTAGAACTAACTATGGCTACACCTTC

D gene: TRBD1
clone size: .
V gene: TRBV2
J gene: TRBJ1-2
CDR3 protein: CASSESRGRGYGYTF
CDR3 DNA: TGTGCCAGCAGTGAGTCAAGGGGGCGCGGCTATGGCTACACCTTC

D gene: TRBD1
clone size: few
V gene: TRBV7-2
J gene: TRBJ2-5
CDR3 protein: CASSPNRGFETQYF
CDR3 DNA: TGTGCCAGCAGCCCCAACAGGGGGTTCGAGACCCAGTACTTC

D gene: .
clone size: .
V gene: TRBV5-5
J gene: TRBJ2-3
CDR3 protein: CASSLHQASTDTQYF
CDR3 DNA: TGTGCCAGCAGCCTACATCAGGCTAGCACAGATACGCAGTATTTT

D gene: TRBD1
clone size: .
V gene: TRBV29-1
J gene: TRBJ2-3
CDR3 protein: CSVGRDRGTDTQYF
CDR3 DNA: TGCAGCGTCGGACGGGACAGGGGTACAGATACGCAGTATTTT

D gene: TRBD2
clone size: .
V gene: TRBV2
J gene: TRBJ2-2
CDR3 protein: CASKASGGPGELFF
CDR3 DNA: TGTGCCAGCAAGGCTAGCGGGGGGCCCGGGGAGCTGTTTTTT

D gene: .
clone size: .
V gene: TRBV29-1
J gene: TRBJ1-1
CDR3 protein: CSVVRLMNTEAFF
CDR3 DNA: TGCAGCGTTGTTCGGTTGATGAACACTGAAGCTTTCTTT

D gene: TRBD2
clone size: .
V gene: TRBV4-3
J gene: TRBJ2-1
CDR3 protein: CASSQDGLAGSIYNEQFF
CDR3 DNA: TGCGCCAGCAGCCAAGACGGACTAGCGGGGTCTATCTACAATGAGCAGTTCTTC

D gene: .
clone size: .
V gene: TRBV6-1
J gene: TRBJ2-5
CDR3 protein: CASSLRGRQETQYF
CDR3 DNA: TGTGCCAGCAGCCTCAGGGGACGTCAAGAGACCCAGTACTTC

D gene: TRBD2
clone size: .
V gene: TRBV7-8
J gene: TRBJ2-5
CDR3 protein: CASSPRLAGVQETQYF
CDR3 DNA: TGTGCCAGCAGCCCCAGACTAGCGGGAGTCCAAGAGACCCAGTACTTC